This T cell receptor (beta chain) was recovered during a study of cytomegalovirus exposure and HLA in healthy donors. In the PCR, 60 Vbeta and 13 Jbeta primers were used. Sequenced by immunoSEQ multiplex PCR; TCRdb stores in-frame clones only, minus some. This table has about 210,000 clones, about 75% appearing once. This clone was seen a handful of times. The antigen is unknown. The CDR3 is 13 amino acids. With V trimmed by 7 bases and J by 5 bases, 2 bases remained unmatched. From germline, CDR1 is MNHEY and CDR2 SVGAGI. Study outcomes and limitations: Later analysis identified 15,000 to 20,000 TCR beta sequences associated with HLA alleles, using a false discovery rate threshold of 0.05.

This sequence joins TRBV6-5 and TRBJ1-4, with 9 nucleotides matching TRBD1. The source is a male donor in good health and CMV-seronegative. The sequenced material came from PBMCs. The CDR3 loop reads CASKGTGNEKLFF. The CDR3 nucleotides read TGTGCCAGCAAGGGGACAGGGAATGAAAAACTGTTTTTT.